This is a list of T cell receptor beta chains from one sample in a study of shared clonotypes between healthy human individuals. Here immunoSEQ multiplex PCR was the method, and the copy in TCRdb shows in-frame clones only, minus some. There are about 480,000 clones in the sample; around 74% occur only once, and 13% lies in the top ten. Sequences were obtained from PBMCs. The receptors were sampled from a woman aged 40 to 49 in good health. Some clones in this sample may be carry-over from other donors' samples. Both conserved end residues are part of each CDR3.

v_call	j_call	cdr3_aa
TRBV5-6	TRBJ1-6	CASSMRQGDSPLHF
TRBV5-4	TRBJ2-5	CASSLDPGARETQYF
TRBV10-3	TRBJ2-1	CAISAQAGGEGEQFF
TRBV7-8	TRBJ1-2	CASSRGQGRNGYTF
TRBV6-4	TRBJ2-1	CASSPGTSAINEQFF
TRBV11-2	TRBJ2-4	CASTTAVMRDKNIQYF
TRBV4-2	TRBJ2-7	CASSQDQGGPYEQYF
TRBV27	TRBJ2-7	CASNRIAGTRYEQYF
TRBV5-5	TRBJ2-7	CASTPDNYEQYF
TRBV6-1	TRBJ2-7	CASTRLAGSYEQYF
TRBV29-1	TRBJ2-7	CSVAGTVVYEQYF
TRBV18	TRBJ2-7	CASSPLLGEQYF
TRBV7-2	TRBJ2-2	CASSLLSNTGELFF
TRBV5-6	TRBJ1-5	CASSFEGGNQPQHF
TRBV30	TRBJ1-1	CAWSLAVSTEAFF
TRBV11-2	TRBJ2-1	CASSWVAGRGEQFF
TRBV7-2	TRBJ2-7	CASRSDGTYEQYF
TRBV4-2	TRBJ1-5	CASSQSGNQPQHF
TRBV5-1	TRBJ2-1	CASSLDYNEQFF
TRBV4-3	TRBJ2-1	CASSLGRYNEQFF
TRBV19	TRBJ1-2	CASKGSTVTMRYTF
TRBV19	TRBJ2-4	CASSIMAVAKNIQYF
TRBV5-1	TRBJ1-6	CASSLEQGRSPLHF
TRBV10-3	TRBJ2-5	CAISRAGGKETQYF
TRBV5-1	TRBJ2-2	CASSLVGYGTGELFF
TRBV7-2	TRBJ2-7	CASSLDPQVYEQYF
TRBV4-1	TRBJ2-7	CASSPTRTSYEQYF
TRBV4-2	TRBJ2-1	CASSQDGGDPDYNEQFF
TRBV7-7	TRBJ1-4	CASSLVVQGELFF
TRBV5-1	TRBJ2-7	CASSLGPETGVYEQYF
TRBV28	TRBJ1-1	CASRSRDRGAFF
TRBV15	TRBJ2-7	CATSRDPAGSYEQYF
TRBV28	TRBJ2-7	CASSSRTTYEQYF
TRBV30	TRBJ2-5	CAWSPWTAKETQYF
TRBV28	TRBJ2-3	CASSLVDTQYF
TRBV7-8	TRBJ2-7	CASSLPFQGQGRYEQYF
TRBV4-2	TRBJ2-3	CASSQGSGGGTDTQYF
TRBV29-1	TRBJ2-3	CSVDLRTSGWGGDTQYF
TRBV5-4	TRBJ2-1	CASSLGSGTYNEQFF
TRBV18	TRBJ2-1	CASSPAGTGGLREQFF
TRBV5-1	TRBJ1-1	CASSLGQVNTEAFF